These 23 T cell receptor beta chains were sequenced from one sample in a study of identical twins listed by TCRdb under 2016. The receptor library was made with 5' RACE. These reads were obtained on an Illumina HiSeq 2000. Using fastp at Q25 and MiXCR, TCRdb reprocessed the public reads and kept productive beta chains. Duplicate CDR3 protein sequences are folded into a single record with the most common DNA and genes. This sample has a few hundred thousand distinct CDR3 sequences in its table, and approximately 18% of those were observed once. The ten most abundant clones make up around 12% of the sample. The sample comprised naive T cells sorted from blood. The cell subset or site tag for this specimen amounts to: cells isolated with a human naive T-cell isolation kit. The source of these receptors is a man aged 45-65 years in good health.

The DNA for the CDR3 is TGTGCCAGCAGCCCCTCTAGCGTCCTAGGGGAGACCCAGTACTTC. It translates to CASSPSSVLGETQYF. The rearrangement joins TRBV7-9 to TRBJ2-5, with D possibly matching TRBD2 (6 bases). V lost 5 bases, J lost 5 bases, and 18 bases lay in between. The CDR3 loop spans 15 amino acids. Looked up from germline, CDR1 is SEHNR and CDR2 is FQNEAQ (reference sequence).

This clonotype was seen a handful of times. The chain has TRBV6-2 or TRBV6-3 and TRBJ1-5, with D maybe TRBD1 (5 bases). V lost 6 bases to trimming and J lost 3 bases, with 6 bases between them. CDR1 MNHEY and CDR2 SVGEGT come from the germline V gene. There are 12 residues in the CDR3. This CDR3 is CASRTVNQPQHF. The DNA for the CDR3 is TGTGCCAGCAGGACAGTCAATCAGCCCCAGCATTTT.

Written as DNA, the CDR3 is TGCAGCGCCCAGCGAGGGGGGGTAGAGACCCAGTACTTC. Translating gives CSAQRGGVETQYF. V usage is TRBV29-1 and J usage is TRBJ2-5; weak D call: TRBD2 (7 bases). The CDR3 runs to 13 residues. Between the trimmed V and J ends, which lost 7 bases and 4 bases, there was a span of 16 bases. The germline V gene has CDR1 SQVTM and CDR2 ANQGSEA.

This clonotype was recorded a few times. V usage is TRBV20-1 and J usage is TRBJ2-4; D tentatively reads TRBD1 or TRBD2 (5 bases each). V lost 3 bases to trimming and J lost 4 bases, with 10 bases between them. CDR3 size: 13 residues. CDR1 is DFQATT and CDR2 is SNEGSKA in the germline V gene (reference sequence). CDR3: CSARWDGKNIQYF. The DNA for the CDR3 is TGCAGTGCTAGGTGGGACGGGAAAAACATTCAGTACTTC.

This clonotype came up a few times. This chain links TRBV28 with TRBJ2-7; TRBD1 aligns across 9 bases. This CDR3 contains 15 residues. Trimming at V came to 4 bases and at J to 5 bases, leaving 9 bases not matched to a gene. Germline lookup yields CDR1 MDHEN and CDR2 SYDVKM. This CDR3 reads CASSSAGTGLHEQYF. The CDR3 DNA reads as TGTGCCAGCAGTTCGGCCGGGACAGGGCTACACGAGCAGTACTTC.

The chain carries TRBV12-3 or TRBV12-4 and TRBJ1-3; D is possibly TRBD1 (5 bases). This CDR3 has 16 residues. V lost 6 bases to trimming and J lost 0 bases, with 15 bases between them. CDR3 sequence (DNA): TGTGCCAGCAGCCTCACAGGCGTGGACTCTGGAAACACCATATATTTT. This encodes CASSLTGVDSGNTIYF.

This clonotype was picked up a small number of times. The CDR3 nucleotides are TGTGCCAGCAGCGCTAGCGGGGGTGGAGATACGCAGTATTTT. Encoded protein: CASSASGGGDTQYF. This rearrangement joins TRBV7-2 to TRBJ2-3, with 10 bases that match TRBD2. In germline, CDR1 is SGHTA, CDR2 FQGNSA. Germline trimming cut 5 bases from V and 5 bases from J; bases unmatched to any gene: 4. The CDR3 is 14 residues long. The full variable domain, rest sourced from reference TRBV7-2 and TRBJ2-3, is GAGVSQSPSNKVTEKGKDVELRCDPISGHTALYWYRQSLGQGLEFLIYFQGNSAPDKSGLPSDRFSAERTGGSVSTLTIQRTQQEDSAVYLCASSASGGGDTQYFGPGTRLTVL.

This clonotype was recorded at least ten times. This chain uses TRBV4-3 with TRBJ1-1; TRBD1 might be the D (5 bases). Germline V lookup: CDR1 LGHNA, CDR2 YSLEER. The CDR3 sequence is 16 residues long. The germline V and J ends were trimmed by 2 bases and 4 bases, with 17 bases remaining between them. The CDR3 DNA follows: TGCGCCAGCAGCCAAACGAGGACAACATGGGGCACTGAAGCTTTCTTT. It translates to CASSQTRTTWGTEAFF.

This clonotype was seen at least ten times. The genes are TRBV3-1 and TRBJ1-4; TRBD1 might be the D (5 bases). The CDR3 runs to 15 residues. Germline V gene data show CDR1 as LGHDT and CDR2 as YNNKEL (reference sequence). Trimming removed 1 base at V and 8 bases at J, with 14 bases between. CDR3 residues: CASSQGGYFQEKLFF. DNA of the CDR3: TGTGCCAGCAGCCAAGGGGGGTACTTCCAGGAAAAACTGTTTTTT.

This clonotype appeared many times. The gene calls are TRBV4-1 and TRBJ1-5, with D possibly matching TRBD1 (5 bases). From germline, CDR1 is MGHRA and CDR2 YSYEKL. Trimming removed 5 bases at V and 4 bases at J, with 12 bases between. The CDR3 extends over 14 amino acids. CDR3 protein: CASSSGTPNQPQHF. CDR3 in DNA: TGCGCCAGCAGCTCCGGGACTCCAAATCAGCCCCAGCATTTT.

V and J are TRBV9 and TRBJ2-7; TRBD1 aligns across 7 bases. CDR3 length: 13 amino acids. The V gene's germline CDR1 is SGDLS and CDR2 YYNGEE. J was trimmed by 5 bases and V by 1 base; bases with no gene match: 3. The CDR3 sequence: CASSVNTGDEQYF. The CDR3 DNA is TGTGCCAGCAGCGTAAATACAGGGGACGAGCAGTACTTC.

This clonotype came up many times. The chain carries TRBV20-1 and TRBJ1-5, with unresolved D. Trimming shortened V by 5 bases and J by 0 bases, and 14 bases separated the two germline ends. Germline CDR1 is DFQATT and CDR2 is SNEGSKA (reference sequence). The CDR3 spans 15 residues. CDR3 sequence reads: CSAEPEEYSNQPQHF. DNA of the CDR3: TGCAGTGCTGAACCTGAGGAGTATAGCAATCAGCCCCAGCATTTT.

At least ten counts were recorded for this clonotype. This chain uses TRBV20-1 with TRBJ2-5; D remains ambiguous. The germline gives CDR1 DFQATT, CDR2 SNEGSKA (reference sequence). Trimming stripped 0 bases from V and 5 bases from J, with 13 bases between. This CDR3 region has 14 residues. The CDR3 loop is CSAREGTLVETQYF. The CDR3 DNA is TGCAGTGCTAGAGAAGGAACCCTCGTGGAGACCCAGTACTTC.

This clonotype was seen repeatedly, ten times or more. The chain employs TRBV29-1 and TRBJ1-2, with D hard to call. The CDR3 loop spans 12 amino acids. Per the germline V gene, CDR1 is SQVTM and CDR2 is ANQGSEA. The V end was cut by 3 bases, the J end by 2 bases, with 7 bases between. As DNA, the CDR3 is TGCAGCGTTGACAACGGAAACTATGGCTACACCTTC. Translating gives CSVDNGNYGYTF.

This clonotype was picked up many times. V is TRBV19 and J is TRBJ2-1; 8 nucleotides match TRBD2. Germline V lookup: CDR1 LNHDA, CDR2 SQIVND (reference sequence). The CDR3 covers 14 residues. V shed 6 bases, J shed 2 bases, and the junction held 3 bases outside the gene matches. CDR3 in amino acids: CASSDSGAYNEQFF. The CDR3 coding sequence is TGTGCCAGTAGCGATAGCGGGGCCTACAATGAGCAGTTCTTC.

This clonotype was counted at least ten times. The rearrangement uses TRBV10-3 and TRBJ1-2; 7 nucleotides match TRBD1. V was clipped by 6 bases and J by 10 bases; unmatched bases: 14. In germline, CDR1 is ENHRY, CDR2 SYGVKD. CDR3 length equals 14 residues. Here the CDR3 reads CAISDSRTGLDYTF. CDR3 nucleotides: TGTGCCATCAGCGACTCCCGGACAGGACTTGACTACACCTTC.

This clonotype was seen a handful of times. The genes are TRBV20-1 and TRBJ2-3, with 11 bases matching TRBD2. V trimming: 3 bases; J trimming: 4 bases; junction bases outside the gene matches: 12. The CDR3 totals 17 residues. CDR1 and CDR2 from the germline V gene are DFQATT and SNEGSKA (reference sequence). CDR3 coding DNA: TGCAGTGCTAGCATAATTGGACCGGGACTAGCGGCAGATACGCAGTATTTT. It is translated as CSASIIGPGLAADTQYF.

The table lists this clonotype with many counts. The chain joins TRBV6-1 to TRBJ2-1; 7 nucleotides match TRBD1. J lost 0 bases, V lost 5 bases, and 4 bases had no gene match. The CDR3 sequence is 15 residues long. Germline values: CDR1 MNHNS, CDR2 SASEGT. This CDR3 is CASSPYRGSYNEQFF. The CDR3 bases are TGTGCCAGCAGTCCTTACAGGGGCTCCTACAATGAGCAGTTCTTC.

The chain joins TRBV5-5 to TRBJ2-1, with 11 bases fitting TRBD1. The CDR3 totals 16 residues. Germline loops: CDR1 SGHKS, CDR2 YYEKEE (reference sequence). V gave up 1 base and J gave up 8 bases; unmatched junction bases: 8. The CDR3 protein is CASSLSIGQGADEQFF. In DNA, the CDR3 is TGTGCCAGCAGCTTGAGCATCGGACAGGGGGCTGATGAGCAGTTCTTC.

The J gene is TRBJ2-7, the V gene TRBV15; TRBD1 might be the D (6 bases). Germline CDR1 is LNHNV and CDR2 is YYDKDF (reference sequence). The germline V and J ends were trimmed by 0 bases and 4 bases, with 13 bases remaining between them. The CDR3 extends over 15 amino acids. CDR3 nucleotides: TGTGCCACCAGCAGAGATGGTACCAGGGGTTACGAGCAGTACTTC. Encoded protein: CATSRDGTRGYEQYF. Together with reference TRBV15 and TRBJ2-7, the CDR3 gives the full variable domain: DAMVIQNPRYQVTQFGKPVTLSCSQTLNHNVMYWYQQKSSQAPKLLFHYYDKDFNNEADTPDNFQSRRPNTSFCFLDIRSPGLGDTAMYLCATSRDGTRGYEQYFGPGTRLTVT.

This clonotype was found many times. The chain links TRBV9 to TRBJ2-7; D is unclear. With 0 bases removed from V and 5 bases from J, the gap between germline ends came to 6 bases. Germline loops: CDR1 SGDLS, CDR2 YYNGEE. The CDR3 is 12 residues long. In DNA, the CDR3 is TGTGCCAGCAGCGTAGGAGGCAACGAGCAGTACTTC. Protein product: CASSVGGNEQYF.

This clonotype was detected a few times. V gene TRBV20-1 combines with J gene TRBJ2-7; 10 bases align to TRBD1. The V and J ends lost 4 bases and 4 bases, in that order; junction bases with no gene match: 7. There are 14 residues in the CDR3. CDR1 is DFQATT, CDR2 SNEGSKA, per germline (reference sequence). The CDR3 sequence: CSATTGTGVYEQYF. CDR3 coding DNA: TGCAGTGCTACTACCGGGACAGGGGTGTACGAGCAGTACTTC.

This clonotype was seen many times. The rearrangement joins TRBV12-3 or TRBV12-4 to TRBJ1-2; D is possibly TRBD1 (5 bases). The V gene lost 2 bases and the J gene lost 0 bases, with 13 bases spanning the gap. The CDR3 extends over 16 amino acids. CDR3 sequence: CASSLTSTVANYGYTF. DNA for the CDR3: TGTGCCAGCAGTTTAACGTCGACAGTTGCTAACTATGGCTACACCTTC.